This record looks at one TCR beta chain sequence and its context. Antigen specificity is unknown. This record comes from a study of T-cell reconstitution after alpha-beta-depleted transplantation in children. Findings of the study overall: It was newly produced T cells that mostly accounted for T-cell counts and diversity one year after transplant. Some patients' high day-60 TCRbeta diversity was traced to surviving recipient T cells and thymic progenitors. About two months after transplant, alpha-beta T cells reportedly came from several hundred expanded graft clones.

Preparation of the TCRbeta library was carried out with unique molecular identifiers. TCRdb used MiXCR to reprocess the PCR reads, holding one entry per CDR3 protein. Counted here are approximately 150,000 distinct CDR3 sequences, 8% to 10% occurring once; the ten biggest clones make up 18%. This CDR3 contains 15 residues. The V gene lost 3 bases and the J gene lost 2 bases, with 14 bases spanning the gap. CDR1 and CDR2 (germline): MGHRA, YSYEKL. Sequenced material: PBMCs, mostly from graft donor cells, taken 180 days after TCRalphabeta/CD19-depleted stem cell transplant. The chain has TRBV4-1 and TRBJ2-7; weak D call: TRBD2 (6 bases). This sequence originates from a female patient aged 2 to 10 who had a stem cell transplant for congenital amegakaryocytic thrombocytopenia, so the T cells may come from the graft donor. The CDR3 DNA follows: TGCGCCAGCAGCCAGACGGGACTGGGGCCCTACGAGCAGTACTTC. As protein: CASSQTGLGPYEQYF.